This note documents a single T cell receptor (beta chain) sequence. Generated by immunoSEQ multiplex PCR, the TCRdb table keeps only in-frame clones and is missing some. Of 150,000 or so clones in the sample, around 90% were seen once. CDR1 and CDR2 (germline): LGHDT, YNNKEL (reference sequence). V was clipped by 4 bases and J by 3 bases, with 7 bases between them. The CDR3 extends over 12 amino acids. The data originate from a study of T cell responses to AZD1222 COVID-19 vaccine. The specimen was peripheral blood, collected on day 0 of AZD1222 vaccination. The sequence derives from an adult in good health. The chain joins TRBV3-1 (or the pseudogene TRBV3-2) to TRBJ2-7; no reliable D call. CDR3 coding DNA: TGTGCCAGCAGCCGGAGCGTCTACGAGCAGTACTTC. Amino acid sequence: CASSRSVYEQYF.